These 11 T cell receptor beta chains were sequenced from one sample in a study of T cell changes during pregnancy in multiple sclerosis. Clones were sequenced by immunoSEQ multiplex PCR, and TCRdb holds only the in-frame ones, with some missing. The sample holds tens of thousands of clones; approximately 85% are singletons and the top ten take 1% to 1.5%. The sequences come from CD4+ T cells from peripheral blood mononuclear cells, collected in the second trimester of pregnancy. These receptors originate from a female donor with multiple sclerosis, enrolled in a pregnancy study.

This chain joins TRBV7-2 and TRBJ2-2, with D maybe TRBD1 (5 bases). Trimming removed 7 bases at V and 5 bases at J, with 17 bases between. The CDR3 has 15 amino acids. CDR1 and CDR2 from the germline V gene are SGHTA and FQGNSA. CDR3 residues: CASNNQGIETGELFF. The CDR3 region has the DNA TGTGCCAGCAACAACCAGGGTATTGAGACCGGGGAGCTGTTTTTT.

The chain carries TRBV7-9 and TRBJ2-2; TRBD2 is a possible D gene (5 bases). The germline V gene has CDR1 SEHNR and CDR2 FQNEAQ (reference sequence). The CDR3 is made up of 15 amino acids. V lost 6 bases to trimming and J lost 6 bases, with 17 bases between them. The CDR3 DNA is TGTGCCAGCAGTTCCCCGCTCCGGGGTGCCGGGGAGCTGTTTTTT. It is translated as CASSSPLRGAGELFF.

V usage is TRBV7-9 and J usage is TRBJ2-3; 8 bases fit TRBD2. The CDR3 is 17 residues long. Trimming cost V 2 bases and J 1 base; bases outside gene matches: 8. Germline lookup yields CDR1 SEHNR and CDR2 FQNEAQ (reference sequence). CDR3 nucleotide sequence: TGTGCCAGCAGCTTATGGACTAGCATGGGCCGCACAGATACGCAGTATTTT. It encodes CASSLWTSMGRTDTQYF.

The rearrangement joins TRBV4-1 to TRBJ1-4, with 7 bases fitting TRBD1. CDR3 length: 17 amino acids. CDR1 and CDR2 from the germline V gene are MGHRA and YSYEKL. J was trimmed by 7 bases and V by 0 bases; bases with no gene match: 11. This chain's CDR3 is CASSQEALQQGSEKLFF. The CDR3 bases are TGCGCCAGCAGCCAAGAAGCCCTTCAACAGGGGAGTGAAAAACTGTTTTTT.

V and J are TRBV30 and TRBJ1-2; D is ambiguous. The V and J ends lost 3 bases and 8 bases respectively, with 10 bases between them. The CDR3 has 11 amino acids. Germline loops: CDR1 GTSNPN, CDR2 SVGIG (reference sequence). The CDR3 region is CAWRRAWGYTF. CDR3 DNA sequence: TGTGCCTGGAGGCGGGCATGGGGCTACACCTTC. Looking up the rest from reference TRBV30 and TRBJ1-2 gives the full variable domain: SQTIHQWPATLVQPVGSPLSLECTVEGTSNPNLYWYRQAAGRGLQLLFYSVGIGQISSEVPQNLSASRPQDRQFILSSKKLLLSDSGFYLCAWRRAWGYTFGSGTRLTVV.

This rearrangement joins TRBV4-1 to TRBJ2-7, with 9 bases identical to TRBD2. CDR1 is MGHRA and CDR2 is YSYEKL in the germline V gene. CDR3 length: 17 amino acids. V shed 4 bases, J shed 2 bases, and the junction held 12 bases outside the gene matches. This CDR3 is CASSLLLAGDFPYEQYF. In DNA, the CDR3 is TGCGCCAGCAGCCTCCTATTAGCGGGAGATTTTCCCTACGAGCAGTACTTC.

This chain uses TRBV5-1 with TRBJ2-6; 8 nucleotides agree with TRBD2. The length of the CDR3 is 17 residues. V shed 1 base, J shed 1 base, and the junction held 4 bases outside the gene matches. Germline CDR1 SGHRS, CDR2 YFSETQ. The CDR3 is CASSLIVAGSGANVLTF. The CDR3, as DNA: TGCGCCAGCAGCTTGATAGTAGCGGGATCTGGGGCCAACGTCCTGACTTTC.

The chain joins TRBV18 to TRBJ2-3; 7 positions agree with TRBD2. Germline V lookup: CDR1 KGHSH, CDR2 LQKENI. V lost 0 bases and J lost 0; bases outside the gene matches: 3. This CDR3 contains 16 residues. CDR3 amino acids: CASSPPGRYSTDTQYF. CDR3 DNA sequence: TGTGCCAGCTCACCACCCGGGAGGTATAGCACAGATACGCAGTATTTT. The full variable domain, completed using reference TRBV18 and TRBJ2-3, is NAGVMQNPRHLVRRRGQEARLRCSPMKGHSHVYWYRQLPEEGLKFMVYLQKENIIDESGMPKERFSAEFPKEGPSILRIQQVVRGDSAAYFCASSPPGRYSTDTQYFGPGTRLTVL.

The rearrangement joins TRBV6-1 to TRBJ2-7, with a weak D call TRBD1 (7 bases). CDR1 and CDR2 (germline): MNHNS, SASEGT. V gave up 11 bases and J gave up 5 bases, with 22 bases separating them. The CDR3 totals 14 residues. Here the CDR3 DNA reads TGTGCCTGGGCCCCAAGGCAGGGGGGAAACGAGCAGTACTTC. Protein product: CAWAPRQGGNEQYF.

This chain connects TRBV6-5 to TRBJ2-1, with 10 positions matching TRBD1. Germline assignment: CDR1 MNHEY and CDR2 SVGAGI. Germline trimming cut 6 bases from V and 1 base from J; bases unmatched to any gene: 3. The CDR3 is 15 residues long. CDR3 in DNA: TGTGCCAGCAGCCGGACAGGGGGATCCTACAATGAGCAGTTCTTC. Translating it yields CASSRTGGSYNEQFF.

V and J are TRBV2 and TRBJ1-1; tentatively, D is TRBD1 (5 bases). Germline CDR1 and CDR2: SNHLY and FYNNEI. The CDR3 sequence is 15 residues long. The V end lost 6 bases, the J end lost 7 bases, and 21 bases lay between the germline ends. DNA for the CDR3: TGTGCCAGCAGAACCCTTTGGGGCAGCCCCAATGAAGCTTTCTTT. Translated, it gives CASRTLWGSPNEAFF. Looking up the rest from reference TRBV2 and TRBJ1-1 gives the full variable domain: EPEVTQTPSHQVTQMGQEVILRCVPISNHLYFYWYRQILGQKVEFLVSFYNNEISEKSEIFDDQFSVERPDGSNFTLKIRSTKLEDSAMYFCASRTLWGSPNEAFFGQGTRLTVV.